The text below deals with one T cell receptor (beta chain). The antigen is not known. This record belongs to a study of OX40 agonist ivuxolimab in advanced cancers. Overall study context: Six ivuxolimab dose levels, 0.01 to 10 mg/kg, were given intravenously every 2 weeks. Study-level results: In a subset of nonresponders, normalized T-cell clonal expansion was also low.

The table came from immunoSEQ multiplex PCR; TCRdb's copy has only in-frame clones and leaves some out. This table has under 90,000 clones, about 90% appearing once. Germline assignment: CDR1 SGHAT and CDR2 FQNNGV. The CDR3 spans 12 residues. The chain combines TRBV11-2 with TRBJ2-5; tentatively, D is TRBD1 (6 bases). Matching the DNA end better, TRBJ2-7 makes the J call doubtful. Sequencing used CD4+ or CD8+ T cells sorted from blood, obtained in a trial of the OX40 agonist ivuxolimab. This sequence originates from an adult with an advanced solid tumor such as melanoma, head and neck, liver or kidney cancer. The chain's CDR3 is CASSPQGPEQYF. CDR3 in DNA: TGTGCCAGCAGCCCACAGGGCCCCGAGCAGTACTTC.